This TCR beta chain was sequenced for a study of blood T cells in healthy people across ages. Then a second PCR, running about 6 to 12 cycles, was carried out with a sample-barcoded 5' primer and a J-beta primer mix. TCRdb called the 5' RACE reads again in MiXCR, with one record for every CDR3 protein. The data show 1.8 million or so distinct CDR3 sequences, about two fifths seen once. Germline V lookup: CDR1 SGHTA, CDR2 FQGNSA. The CDR3 consists of 15 residues. Trimming shortened V by 2 bases and J by 5 bases, and 14 bases separated the two germline ends. Each donor supplied roughly 9 milliliters of peripheral blood.

Sequenced input: blood. This chain links TRBV7-2 with TRBJ2-3; tentative D call: TRBD2 (7 bases). This clonotype was obtained from a human donor in good health. The CDR3 is CASSLMGGPVDTQYF. The DNA for the CDR3 is TGTGCCAGCAGCTTAATGGGGGGGCCGGTAGATACGCAGTATTTT.